This paragraph covers one TCR beta chain sequence. TCRdb's copy holds only in-frame clones and misses some; the assay was immunoSEQ multiplex PCR. The sample consists of around 180,000 clones, approximately 79% of them appearing once. The data originate from a study of blood T cell repertoires in COVID-19. V shed 6 bases and J shed 8 bases, with 14 bases lying between them. Germline V gene lookup returns CDR1 LNHDA and CDR2 SQIVND (reference sequence). This CDR3 spans 14 amino acids. The sequence was collected from a woman at least 80 years old with acute or convalescent COVID-19. Sequenced material: peripheral blood. This chain connects TRBV19 to TRBJ1-6; TRBD1 might be the D (6 bases). CDR3 coding DNA: TGTGCCAGTAGATCCACAGGGACCGATTCACCCCTCCACTTT. It translates to CASRSTGTDSPLHF.